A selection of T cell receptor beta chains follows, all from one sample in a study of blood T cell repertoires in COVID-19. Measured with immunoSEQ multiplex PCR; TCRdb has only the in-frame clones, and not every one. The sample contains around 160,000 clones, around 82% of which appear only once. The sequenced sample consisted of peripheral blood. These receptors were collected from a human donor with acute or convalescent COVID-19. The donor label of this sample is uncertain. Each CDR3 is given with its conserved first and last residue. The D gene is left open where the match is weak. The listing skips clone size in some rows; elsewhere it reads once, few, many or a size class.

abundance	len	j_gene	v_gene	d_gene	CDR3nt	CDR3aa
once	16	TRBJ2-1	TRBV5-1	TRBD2	TGCGCCAGCAGCGCCATAGCGGGGGGGCTTGCCAATGAGCAGTTCTTC	CASSAIAGGLANEQFF
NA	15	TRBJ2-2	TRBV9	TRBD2	TGTGCCAGCAGCGCGAGCGGGGGAGGCACCGGGGAGCTGTTTTTT	CASSASGGGTGELFF
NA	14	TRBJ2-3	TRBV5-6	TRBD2	TGTGCCAGCAGCCTGGGACTAGCATACGATACGCAGTATTTT	CASSLGLAYDTQYF
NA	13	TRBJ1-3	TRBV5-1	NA	TGCGCCAGCAGCCCGAGTAGTGGAAACACCATATATTTT	CASSPSSGNTIYF
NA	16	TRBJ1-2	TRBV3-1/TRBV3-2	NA	TGTGCCAGCAGCCAAGATCCGGGCAGGGGTACCTATGGCTACACCTTC	CASSQDPGRGTYGYTF
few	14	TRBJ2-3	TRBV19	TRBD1	TGTGCCAGTAGTAAGGGACAGGGCACAGATACGCAGTATTTT	CASSKGQGTDTQYF
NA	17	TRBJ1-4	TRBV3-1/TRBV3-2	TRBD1	TGTGCCAGCAGCCACACCCGGACCGGGACAGCGAATGAAAAACTGTTTTTT	CASSHTRTGTANEKLFF
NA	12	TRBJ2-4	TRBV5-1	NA	TGCGCCAGCAGCTTGAGCGAAAACATTCAGTACTTC	CASSLSENIQYF
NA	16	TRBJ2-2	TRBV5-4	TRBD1	TGTGCCAGCAGCTTGGAAACAGGGGGTGCCACCGGGGAGCTGTTTTTT	CASSLETGGATGELFF
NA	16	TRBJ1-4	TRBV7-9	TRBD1	TGTGCCAGCAGCTTAGGGCTTGCGACAGGGGAGGAAAAACTGTTTTTT	CASSLGLATGEEKLFF
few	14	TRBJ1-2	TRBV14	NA	TGTGCCAGCAGTCCCCGGGCAGGGGCCTATGGCTACACCTTC	CASSPRAGAYGYTF
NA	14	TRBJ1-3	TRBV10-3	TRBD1	TGTGCCATCAGTACAGGGGACTCTGGAAACACCATATATTTT	CAISTGDSGNTIYF
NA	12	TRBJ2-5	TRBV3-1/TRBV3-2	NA	TGTGCCAGCCTGACTTCGGCGGGGACCCAGTACTTC	CASLTSAGTQYF
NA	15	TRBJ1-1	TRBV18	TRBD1	TGTGCCAGCTCACCACTCCGACAGGGGAACACTGAAGCTTTCTTT	CASSPLRQGNTEAFF
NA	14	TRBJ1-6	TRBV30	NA	TGTGCCTGGAGCCAGGGTCTCAATAATTCACCCCTCCACTTT	CAWSQGLNNSPLHF
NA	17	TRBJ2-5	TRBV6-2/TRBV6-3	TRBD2	TGTGCCAGCAGCCGAGGGGAGGCAGCGGGGGGTCAAGAGACCCAGTACTTC	CASSRGEAAGGQETQYF
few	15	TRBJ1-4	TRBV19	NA	TGTGCCAGTGGTTCCATAGGAGGAGACGGCGAAAAACTGTTTTTT	CASGSIGGDGEKLFF
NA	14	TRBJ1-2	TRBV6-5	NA	TGTGCCAGCAGTCCCCAATTAGCTGTGGGTGGCTACACCTTC	CASSPQLAVGGYTF
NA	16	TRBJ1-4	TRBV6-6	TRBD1	TGTGCCAGCAGTGGGGGCGGGACAGCAACTAATGAAAAACTGTTTTTT	CASSGGGTATNEKLFF
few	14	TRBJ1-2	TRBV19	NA	TGTGCCAGTAGACGAGACGGGGAGAGCTATGGCTACACCTTC	CASRRDGESYGYTF
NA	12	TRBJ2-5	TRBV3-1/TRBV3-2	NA	TGTGCCAGCAGCGCCCCGGGGGAGACCCAGTACTTC	CASSAPGETQYF
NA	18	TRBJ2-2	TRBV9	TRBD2	TGTGCCAGCAGCTTTGGACTAGCGGGGGCTATGAACACCGGGGAGCTGTTTTTT	CASSFGLAGAMNTGELFF
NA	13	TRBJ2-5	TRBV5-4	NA	TGTGCCAGCAGCGTTGACTCACAAGAGACCCAGTACTTC	CASSVDSQETQYF
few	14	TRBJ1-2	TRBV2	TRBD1	TGTGCCAGCAGTAAAGGACAGGGGAGCTATGGCTACACCTTC	CASSKGQGSYGYTF
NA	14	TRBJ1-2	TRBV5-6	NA	TGTGCCAGCAGCTTGAGGGGATCTAACTATGGCTACACCTTC	CASSLRGSNYGYTF
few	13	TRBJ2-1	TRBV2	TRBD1	TGTGCCAGCAGGCAGGGACAGTCCAATGAGCAGTTCTTC	CASRQGQSNEQFF
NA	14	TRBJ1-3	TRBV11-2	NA	TGTGCCAGCAGCCCCCAACAGTCTGGAAACACCATATATTTT	CASSPQQSGNTIYF
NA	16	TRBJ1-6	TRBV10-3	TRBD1	TGTGCCATCAGTGGATTGACAGGGGGCAATAATTCACCCCTCCACTTT	CAISGLTGGNNSPLHF
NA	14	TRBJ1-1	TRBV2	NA	TGTGCCAGCAGTGACGGGACAAGGGTCACTGAAGCTTTCTTT	CASSDGTRVTEAFF
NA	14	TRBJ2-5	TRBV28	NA	TGTGCCAGCAGCCCACGGAGGGTTGGGGAGACCCAGTACTTC	CASSPRRVGETQYF
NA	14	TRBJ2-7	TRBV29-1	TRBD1	TGCAGCGTTGTTATTGGGGGCAGGGGGCGCGAGCAGTACTTC	CSVVIGGRGREQYF
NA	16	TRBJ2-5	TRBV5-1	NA	TGCGCCAGCAGCGTTGACAGGGGAGGGGTGGAAGAGACCCAGTACTTC	CASSVDRGGVEETQYF
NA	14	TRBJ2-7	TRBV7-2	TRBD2	TGTGCCAGCAGCCCCAGCGGGGACTCCTACGAGCAGTACTTC	CASSPSGDSYEQYF
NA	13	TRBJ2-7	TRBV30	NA	TGTGCCTGGAGTGTAGCGACAGGTCACGAGCAGTACTTC	CAWSVATGHEQYF
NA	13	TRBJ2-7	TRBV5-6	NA	TGTGCCAGCAGCTTGCCGTATACCTACGAGCAGTACTTC	CASSLPYTYEQYF
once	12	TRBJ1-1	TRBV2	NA	TGTGCCAGCAGACTATTTAACACTGAAGCTTTCTTT	CASRLFNTEAFF
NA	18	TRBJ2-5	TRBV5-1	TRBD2	TGCGCCAGCAGCTTGGGACTAGCGGGGGGGCCGGAAAAAGAGACCCAGTACTTC	CASSLGLAGGPEKETQYF
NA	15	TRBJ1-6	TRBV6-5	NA	TGTGCCAGCAGTTACTCTGCCCTCCCCAGTTCACCCCTCCACTTT	CASSYSALPSSPLHF
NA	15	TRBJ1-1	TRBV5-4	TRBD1	TGTGCCAGCAGCGCACGGACAGGGGCCGGCGCTGAAGCTTTCTTT	CASSARTGAGAEAFF
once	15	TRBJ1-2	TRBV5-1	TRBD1	TGCGCCAGCAGCCCAACCGGGACAGGGGTTTATGGCTACACCTTC	CASSPTGTGVYGYTF